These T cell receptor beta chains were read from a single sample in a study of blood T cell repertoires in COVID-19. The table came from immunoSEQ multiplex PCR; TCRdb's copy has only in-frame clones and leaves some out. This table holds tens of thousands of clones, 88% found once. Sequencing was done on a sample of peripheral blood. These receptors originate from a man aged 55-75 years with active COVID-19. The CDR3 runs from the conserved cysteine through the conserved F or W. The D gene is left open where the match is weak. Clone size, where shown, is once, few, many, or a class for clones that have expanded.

CDR3aa: CASSLNNPNTEAFF; CDR3nt: TGCGCCAGCAGCTTGAACAACCCGAACACTGAAGCTTTCTTT; j_gene: TRBJ1-1; d_gene: -; abundance: -; v_gene: TRBV5-1
CDR3aa: CASSIAPATDYMNTEAFF; CDR3nt: TGTGCCAGTAGTATAGCCCCGGCGACAGATTACATGAACACTGAAGCTTTCTTT; j_gene: TRBJ1-1; d_gene: -; abundance: -; v_gene: TRBV19
CDR3aa: CASSDSAGNTEAFF; CDR3nt: TGTGCCAGCAGTGACTCGGCAGGGAACACTGAAGCTTTCTTT; j_gene: TRBJ1-1; d_gene: -; abundance: -; v_gene: TRBV6-4
CDR3aa: CAGPPPMNTEAFF; CDR3nt: TGTGCCGGCCCGCCCCCAATGAACACTGAAGCTTTCTTT; j_gene: TRBJ1-1; d_gene: -; abundance: -; v_gene: TRBV30
CDR3aa: CASSPETGQGSPLHF; CDR3nt: TGTGCCAGCAGCCCCGAGACAGGTCAGGGCTCACCCCTCCACTTT; j_gene: TRBJ1-6; d_gene: -; abundance: -; v_gene: TRBV5-8
CDR3aa: CASSHLGTTSGANVLTF; CDR3nt: TGCGCCAGCAGCCACCTCGGGACTACCTCTGGGGCCAACGTCCTGACTTTC; j_gene: TRBJ2-6; d_gene: TRBD2; abundance: -; v_gene: TRBV4-1
CDR3aa: CASSAYLSYEQYF; CDR3nt: TGCGCCAGCAGTGCCTACTTATCCTACGAGCAGTACTTC; j_gene: TRBJ2-7; d_gene: -; abundance: -; v_gene: TRBV10-1
CDR3aa: CASSLAETGELFF; CDR3nt: TGTGCTAGCAGCTTAGCCGAGACCGGGGAGCTGTTTTTT; j_gene: TRBJ2-2; d_gene: -; abundance: -; v_gene: TRBV7-7
CDR3aa: CASSPIIAGNEQYF; CDR3nt: TGTGCCAGCTCACCAATTATAGCGGGAAACGAGCAGTACTTC; j_gene: TRBJ2-7; d_gene: TRBD2; abundance: -; v_gene: TRBV18
CDR3aa: CASSDQGGRPGVAAFF; CDR3nt: TGTGCCAGCAGTGACCAAGGTGGCCGCCCTGGAGTGGCAGCTTTCTTT; j_gene: TRBJ1-1; d_gene: -; abundance: -; v_gene: TRBV2
CDR3aa: CASSQDDWTSYEQYF; CDR3nt: TGCGCCAGCAGCCAAGATGATTGGACTAGCTACGAGCAGTACTTC; j_gene: TRBJ2-7; d_gene: TRBD2; abundance: -; v_gene: TRBV4-1
CDR3aa: CASRPGTVTYGYTF; CDR3nt: TGTGCCAGCAGGCCCGGGACAGTTACCTATGGCTACACCTTC; j_gene: TRBJ1-2; d_gene: TRBD1; abundance: -; v_gene: TRBV5-5
CDR3aa: CASGLAKSGGSYNEQFF; CDR3nt: TGTGCTAGTGGTTTGGCTAAGAGCGGGGGGTCCTACAATGAGCAGTTCTTC; j_gene: TRBJ2-1; d_gene: TRBD2; abundance: -; v_gene: TRBV12-5
CDR3aa: CASSLPGGEWTSGQETQYF; CDR3nt: TGTGCCAGCAGTCTTCCGGGGGGGGAATGGACTAGCGGCCAAGAGACCCAGTACTTC; j_gene: TRBJ2-5; d_gene: TRBD2; abundance: once; v_gene: TRBV2
CDR3aa: CASSLDLLAGGYNEQFF; CDR3nt: TGCGCCAGCAGCTTGGACCTACTAGCGGGAGGATACAATGAGCAGTTCTTC; j_gene: TRBJ2-1; d_gene: TRBD2; abundance: -; v_gene: TRBV5-1
CDR3aa: CASSVRLAPQETQYF; CDR3nt: TGTGCCAGCAGTGTCAGACTAGCGCCCCAAGAGACCCAGTACTTC; j_gene: TRBJ2-5; d_gene: TRBD2; abundance: -; v_gene: TRBV27
CDR3aa: CASSQDPPIGEQFF; CDR3nt: TGTGCCAGCAGCCAAGACCCGCCCATCGGTGAGCAGTTCTTC; j_gene: TRBJ2-1; d_gene: -; abundance: -; v_gene: TRBV3-1/TRBV3-2
CDR3aa: CASSLATSGKLNEQFF; CDR3nt: TGTGCCAGCAGCTTGGCGACTAGCGGTAAACTCAATGAGCAGTTCTTC; j_gene: TRBJ2-1; d_gene: TRBD2; abundance: -; v_gene: TRBV5-4
CDR3aa: CASRLQGGRELFF; CDR3nt: TGTGCCAGCAGGCTACAGGGAGGGCGGGAGCTGTTTTTT; j_gene: TRBJ2-2; d_gene: -; abundance: -; v_gene: TRBV27
CDR3aa: CASSQDQLAGGRRSYEQYF; CDR3nt: TGTGCCAGCAGCCAAGATCAACTCGCGGGGGGCCGACGATCCTACGAGCAGTACTTC; j_gene: TRBJ2-7; d_gene: TRBD2; abundance: -; v_gene: TRBV3-1/TRBV3-2
CDR3aa: CASSFTSSPDTQYF; CDR3nt: TGTGCCAGCAGCTTCACTAGCTCCCCAGATACGCAGTATTTT; j_gene: TRBJ2-3; d_gene: -; abundance: -; v_gene: TRBV11-2
CDR3aa: CASSQRNLRGLRTGELFF; CDR3nt: TGTGCCAGCAGCCAGCGCAACCTCAGGGGTTTAAGGACCGGGGAGCTGTTTTTT; j_gene: TRBJ2-2; d_gene: -; abundance: -; v_gene: TRBV5-5
CDR3aa: CASRLYSNQPQHF; CDR3nt: TGTGCCAGCAGACTGTATAGCAATCAGCCCCAGCATTTT; j_gene: TRBJ1-5; d_gene: -; abundance: -; v_gene: TRBV27
CDR3aa: CASSPPSTTDTQYF; CDR3nt: TGTGCCAGCTCACCACCCAGTACAACAGATACGCAGTATTTT; j_gene: TRBJ2-3; d_gene: -; abundance: -; v_gene: TRBV18
CDR3aa: CASSSFWAVSSYEQYF; CDR3nt: TGTGCCAGCAGCTCCTTTTGGGCAGTAAGCTCCTACGAGCAGTACTTC; j_gene: TRBJ2-7; d_gene: -; abundance: -; v_gene: TRBV11-2
CDR3aa: CASRTSGYNEQFF; CDR3nt: TGTGCCAGCAGGACTAGCGGGTACAATGAGCAGTTCTTC; j_gene: TRBJ2-1; d_gene: TRBD2; abundance: -; v_gene: TRBV28
CDR3aa: CASSIWDRANHYGYTF; CDR3nt: TGTGCCAGTAGTATATGGGACAGGGCGAATCACTATGGCTACACCTTC; j_gene: TRBJ1-2; d_gene: TRBD1; abundance: -; v_gene: TRBV19
CDR3aa: CASSELPRGGAGELFF; CDR3nt: TGCGCCAGCAGCGAACTACCGAGGGGAGGGGCCGGGGAGCTGTTTTTT; j_gene: TRBJ2-2; d_gene: TRBD2; abundance: -; v_gene: TRBV5-1
CDR3aa: CASSLTGLAAGTNEQFF; CDR3nt: TGCGCCAGCAGCCTCACGGGGCTAGCGGCCGGCACCAATGAGCAGTTCTTC; j_gene: TRBJ2-1; d_gene: TRBD2; abundance: once; v_gene: TRBV4-1
CDR3aa: CASSEPGQRLTGELFF; CDR3nt: TGTGCCAGTAGTGAACCGGGACAGCGACTAACCGGGGAGCTGTTTTTT; j_gene: TRBJ2-2; d_gene: TRBD1; abundance: -; v_gene: TRBV19
CDR3aa: CASSGSGYSTDTQYF; CDR3nt: TGTGCCAGCAGCGGAAGCGGTTATAGCACAGATACGCAGTATTTT; j_gene: TRBJ2-3; d_gene: -; abundance: -; v_gene: TRBV3-1/TRBV3-2
CDR3aa: CASSPWDRRVNGYTF; CDR3nt: TGTGCCAGTAGTCCCTGGGACAGGCGTGTGAATGGCTACACCTTC; j_gene: TRBJ1-2; d_gene: TRBD1; abundance: -; v_gene: TRBV19
CDR3aa: CASSSRDRGRDTQYF; CDR3nt: TGTGCCAGCAGCTCACGGGACAGGGGGAGAGATACGCAGTATTTT; j_gene: TRBJ2-3; d_gene: TRBD1; abundance: -; v_gene: TRBV14
CDR3aa: CATSRDVQGADEKLFF; CDR3nt: TGTGCCACCAGCAGAGACGTACAGGGGGCGGATGAAAAACTGTTTTTT; j_gene: TRBJ1-4; d_gene: TRBD1; abundance: -; v_gene: TRBV15
CDR3aa: CASSPTASLAGGPPDTQYF; CDR3nt: TGTGCCAGCAGCCCAACCGCGAGCCTAGCGGGAGGGCCCCCAGATACGCAGTATTTT; j_gene: TRBJ2-3; d_gene: TRBD2; abundance: few; v_gene: TRBV13
CDR3aa: CASSYWGTSGSRSYEQYF; CDR3nt: TGTGCCAGCAGCTACTGGGGGACTAGCGGGAGTCGGTCCTACGAGCAGTACTTC; j_gene: TRBJ2-7; d_gene: TRBD2; abundance: -; v_gene: TRBV11-2
CDR3aa: CASREGYYSYEQYF; CDR3nt: TGTGCCAGCCGGGAGGGATACTACTCCTACGAGCAGTACTTC; j_gene: TRBJ2-7; d_gene: TRBD2; abundance: -; v_gene: TRBV6-5
CDR3aa: CASNRGGDLAEAFF; CDR3nt: TGTGCCAGCAACAGGGGGGGGGACTTGGCTGAAGCTTTCTTT; j_gene: TRBJ1-1; d_gene: TRBD1; abundance: -; v_gene: TRBV5-8
CDR3aa: CSVDPSGANTGELFF; CDR3nt: TGCAGCGTAGATCCTAGCGGCGCGAACACCGGGGAGCTGTTTTTT; j_gene: TRBJ2-2; d_gene: TRBD2; abundance: -; v_gene: TRBV29-1
CDR3aa: CASSPWTSGTPLDEQYF; CDR3nt: TGTGCCAGCAGCCCGTGGACTAGCGGCACCCCGCTGGACGAGCAGTACTTC; j_gene: TRBJ2-7; d_gene: TRBD2; abundance: -; v_gene: TRBV7-2
CDR3aa: CASSPSGRAPEQFF; CDR3nt: TGTGCCAGCAGTCCGAGCGGGAGGGCCCCTGAGCAGTTCTTC; j_gene: TRBJ2-1; d_gene: TRBD2; abundance: once; v_gene: TRBV2
CDR3aa: CASIEGTASGNTIYF; CDR3nt: TGTGCCAGCATAGAAGGGACAGCCTCTGGAAACACCATATATTTT; j_gene: TRBJ1-3; d_gene: TRBD1; abundance: -; v_gene: TRBV6-5